Each of the 18 T cell receptor beta chains below was sequenced from the same sample in a study of blood T cell repertoires in COVID-19. This table comes from immunoSEQ multiplex PCR, and its TCRdb copy is limited to in-frame clones, with some not included. This sample yields 150,000 to 200,000 clones, of which about 83% are seen a single time; about 4.7% belongs to the top ten. Sequences were obtained from peripheral blood. The receptors were sampled from a human donor in a cohort sampled during active COVID-19.

V is TRBV19 and J is TRBJ2-1, with D possibly TRBD2 on 5 matching bases. V was clipped by 3 bases and J by 2 bases, with 11 bases between them. Germline assignment: CDR1 LNHDA and CDR2 SQIVND (reference sequence). This CDR3 is 15 amino acids long. CDR3 sequence: CASSIGADPYNEQFF. DNA of the CDR3: TGTGCCAGTAGTATTGGAGCGGACCCCTACAATGAGCAGTTCTTC.

The chain uses TRBV6-5 and TRBJ2-2; 7 bases match TRBD1. CDR1 is MNHEY, CDR2 SVGAGI, per germline. The CDR3 is 16 residues long. V shed 4 bases and J 2 bases; nucleotides not matched to a gene: 7. CDR3 sequence (DNA): TGTGCCAGCAGTTCTACCAGGGGGAGTAACACCGGGGAGCTGTTTTTT. Encoded protein: CASSSTRGSNTGELFF.

The rearrangement uses TRBV6-2 or TRBV6-3 and TRBJ1-1; a possible D gene is TRBD1 (6 bases). CDR1 MNHEY and CDR2 SVGEGT come from the germline V gene. This CDR3 region has 13 residues. Trimming shortened V by 6 bases and J by 4 bases, and 12 bases separated the two germline ends. In DNA, the CDR3 is TGTGCCAGCAGCGCGCAGACAGGCACTGAAGCTTTCTTT. Residues: CASSAQTGTEAFF.

V gene TRBV3-1 (or the pseudogene TRBV3-2) combines with J gene TRBJ1-6; weak D call: TRBD1 (5 bases). This CDR3 spans 16 amino acids. Trimming stripped 4 bases from V and 7 bases from J, with 17 bases between. The V gene's germline CDR1 is LGHDT and CDR2 YNNKEL (reference sequence). The CDR3 DNA reads TGTGCCAGCAGCCCTGCGGGACTCGGGGCCAATTCACCCCTCCACTTT. It yields the protein CASSPAGLGANSPLHF.

The rearrangement links TRBV18 to TRBJ2-7; TRBD1 agrees at 9 bases. The germline gives CDR1 KGHSH, CDR2 LQKENI. The J segment lost 5 bases and the V segment lost 1 base, leaving 3 bases of the junction unmatched. The CDR3 runs 14 residues. The chain's CDR3 is CASSPRDRDHEQYF. CDR3 sequence (DNA): TGTGCCAGCTCACCACGGGACAGGGACCACGAGCAGTACTTC.

The chain carries TRBV19 and TRBJ2-7; perhaps TRBD2 as D (7 bases). Trimming cost V 3 bases and J 5 bases, with 20 bases left between them. There are 16 residues in the CDR3. Germline V CDR1 and CDR2: LNHDA, SQIVND (reference sequence). For the CDR3, the DNA is TGTGCCAGTAGTATTGTAGGGGGGCTAGCGGCCAACGAGCAGTACTTC. It is translated as CASSIVGGLAANEQYF.

V gene TRBV3-1 (or the pseudogene TRBV3-2) combines with J gene TRBJ1-1; 7 nucleotides match TRBD1. CDR3 size: 14 residues. V lost 1 base, J lost 1 base, and 0 bases stayed unmatched. The germline V gene encodes CDR1 LGHDT and CDR2 YNNKEL (reference sequence). The DNA for the CDR3 is TGTGCCAGCAGCCAAGGGACAGGGAACACTGAAGCTTTCTTT. Residues: CASSQGTGNTEAFF.

The rearrangement links TRBV2 to TRBJ1-1; no reliable D call. The CDR3 runs 14 residues. Germline CDR1 is SNHLY and CDR2 is FYNNEI. Trimming removed 4 bases from V and 2 bases from J, with 11 bases in between. The CDR3 loop reads CASSVPQVNTEAFF. Written as DNA, the CDR3 is TGTGCCAGCAGTGTCCCTCAGGTAAACACTGAAGCTTTCTTT.

The chain joins TRBV7-9 to TRBJ1-2; 9 nucleotides line up with TRBD1. The CDR3 loop spans 17 amino acids. The J segment lost 8 bases and the V segment lost 5 bases, leaving 18 bases of the junction unmatched. Germline lookup yields CDR1 SEHNR and CDR2 FQNEAQ (reference sequence). The CDR3 region is CASSEPGQGVGVGGYTF. In DNA, the CDR3 is TGTGCCAGCAGCGAACCGGGACAGGGTGTCGGGGTCGGGGGCTACACCTTC.

The chain combines TRBV30 with TRBJ1-1; TRBD1 matches at 8 bases. There are 12 residues in the CDR3. Trimming removed 4 bases from V and 6 bases from J; junction bases left unmatched: 4. Germline loops: CDR1 GTSNPN, CDR2 SVGIG (reference sequence). The CDR3 here is CAWNRGIAEAFF. The CDR3 nucleotides are TGTGCCTGGAACAGGGGGATCGCTGAAGCTTTCTTT. Variable domain in full (rest from reference TRBV30 and TRBJ1-1): SQTIHQWPATLVQPVGSPLSLECTVEGTSNPNLYWYRQAAGRGLQLLFYSVGIGQISSEVPQNLSASRPQDRQFILSSKKLLLSDSGFYLCAWNRGIAEAFFGQGTRLTVV.

CDR3: CASSVDAKETQYF. The CDR3 region has the DNA TGTGCCAGCAGTGTCGATGCGAAAGAGACCCAGTACTTC. The genes are TRBV2 and TRBJ2-5, with D hard to call. Germline V gene data show CDR1 as SNHLY and CDR2 as FYNNEI. The CDR3 spans 13 residues. Trimming took off 4 bases at V and 3 bases at J, with 9 bases between the two ends. The whole variable domain, remainder taken from reference TRBV2 and TRBJ2-5, is EPEVTQTPSHQVTQMGQEVILRCVPISNHLYFYWYRQILGQKVEFLVSFYNNEISEKSEIFDDQFSVERPDGSNFTLKIRSTKLEDSAMYFCASSVDAKETQYFGPGTRLLVL.

The chain uses TRBV9 and TRBJ2-1; TRBD2 matches 10 bases. The CDR3 has 16 residues. CDR1 SGDLS and CDR2 YYNGEE come from the germline V gene. V lost 3 bases to trimming and J lost 5 bases; unmatched junction nucleotides: 8. The CDR3 is CASSAPQGLANNEQFF. The CDR3 bases are TGTGCCAGCAGCGCACCACAGGGACTAGCGAACAATGAGCAGTTCTTC.

This chain uses TRBV28 with TRBJ2-7; 7 nucleotides align to TRBD2. Germline V lookup: CDR1 MDHEN, CDR2 SYDVKM. V shed 6 bases, J shed 4 bases, and the junction held 12 bases outside the gene matches. The CDR3 sequence is 15 residues long. CDR3 nucleotides: TGTGCCAGCAGGGGCTCGCGGGAGTATTCTTACGAGCAGTACTTC. Translating gives CASRGSREYSYEQYF.

The J gene is TRBJ1-2, the V gene TRBV6-8; D is perhaps TRBD1 (5 bases). The germline CDR1 and CDR2 sequences are MNHGY and SAAAGT. Trimming removed 2 bases from V and 5 bases from J, with 12 bases in between. The CDR3 runs to 14 residues. Here the CDR3 DNA reads TGTGCCAGCAGTTACGAGCAGGGAGGGTATGGCTACACCTTC. This gives the protein CASSYEQGGYGYTF.

The rearrangement uses TRBV6-2 or TRBV6-3 and TRBJ2-5, with 14 positions matching TRBD2. This CDR3 is 17 amino acids long. Unmatched junction bases numbered 9, after V lost 5 bases and J lost 4 bases. Germline V gene lookup returns CDR1 MNHEY and CDR2 SVGEGT. CDR3 nucleotide sequence: TGTGCCAGCAGTCTTCCTGGACTAGCGGGGGGCGGAGAGACCCAGTACTTC. It codes for CASSLPGLAGGGETQYF.

This rearrangement joins TRBV6-1 to TRBJ1-2; D not resolved. CDR3 length: 15 residues. Looked up from germline, CDR1 is MNHNS and CDR2 is SASEGT. The V gene lost 3 bases and the J gene lost 8 bases, with 19 bases spanning the gap. DNA of the CDR3: TGTGCCAGCAGTGAGCTCGTTAGTGTGAGGCTGGGCTACACCTTC. Protein: CASSELVSVRLGYTF.

The chain is built from TRBV5-6 and TRBJ2-7; 9 bases are shared with TRBD1. V lost 6 bases, J lost 2 bases, and 9 bases stayed unmatched. The CDR3 consists of 15 residues. Germline V gives CDR1 SGHDT, CDR2 YYEEEE. The CDR3 region is CASTPTGGLTYEQYF. The CDR3 DNA follows: TGTGCCAGCACTCCGACAGGGGGATTGACCTACGAGCAGTACTTC.

The J gene is TRBJ1-2, the V gene TRBV6-6, with D unresolved. The germline V and J ends were trimmed by 0 bases and 8 bases, with 16 bases remaining between them. CDR3 length: 15 residues. Germline V gene data show CDR1 as MNHNY and CDR2 as SVGAGI (reference sequence). CDR3 amino acids: CASSYSPALAGGYTF. In DNA form, the CDR3 reads TGTGCCAGCAGTTACTCCCCGGCCTTGGCAGGCGGCTACACCTTC.